Below are 27 T cell receptor beta chains sequenced from a single sample in a study of T cells in Graves' hyperthyroidism and ophthalmopathy. The TCR beta CDR3 regions underwent amplification using RNA transcripts as the source. First-round RT-PCR targeting the TCR CDR3 was performed with the HTBI primer set. A single record per CDR3 protein comes from TCRdb applying MiXCR to the multiplex PCR reads. The data contain hundreds of thousands of distinct CDR3 sequences, roughly 13% of them singletons. The sequencing sample was made of blood. Source of these receptors: a woman aged 25 to 45 with Graves' hyperthyroidism that later progressed to Graves' ophthalmopathy.

This clonotype has ten or more counts. V usage is TRBV9 and J usage is TRBJ2-5, with D maybe TRBD2 (8 bases). With 3 bases removed from V and 7 bases from J, the gap between germline ends came to 22 bases. The CDR3 is made up of 16 amino acids. CDR1 is SGDLS and CDR2 is YYNGEE in the germline V gene. The CDR3 loop reads CASSAQQGIAGLTQYF. CDR3 bases: TGTGCCAGCAGCGCTCAACAGGGGATAGCGGGGTTGACCCAGTACTTC.

The rearrangement uses TRBV20-1 and TRBJ2-5; D is undetermined. This CDR3 has 13 residues. Germline V CDR1 and CDR2: DFQATT, SNEGSKA (reference sequence). Between the trimmed V and J ends, which lost 0 bases and 6 bases, there was a span of 11 bases. The CDR3 DNA is TGCAGTGCTAGAGATCAATTTCAAAAGACCCAGTACTTC. Translating it yields CSARDQFQKTQYF.

The chain employs TRBV10-1 and TRBJ2-3; D is undetermined. Germline V gives CDR1 WNHNN, CDR2 SYGVQD (reference sequence). Trimming removed 1 base from V and 4 bases from J, with 9 bases in between. CDR3 length equals 14 residues. The CDR3 here is CASSEYVGPDTQYF. The CDR3 DNA is TGCGCCAGCAGTGAGTACGTTGGACCAGATACGCAGTATTTT.

This clonotype is a singleton in its sample. A read error may explain this, as a much larger clone is one base away. J is TRBJ2-1 and V is TRBV5-8; D may be TRBD1 (5 bases). CDR3 length: 16 amino acids. V lost 1 base and J lost 9, with 20 bases in between. Germline CDR1 reads SGHTS; CDR2 reads YDEGEE. The DNA of the CDR3 is TGTGCCAGCAGCTTGCCCCCAGGGATCGTTAAGAGTGAGCAGTTCTTC. It yields the protein CASSLPPGIVKSEQFF.

This clonotype occurred many times. The chain uses TRBV10-3 and TRBJ1-6; 7 positions agree with TRBD1. Germline V gives CDR1 ENHRY, CDR2 SYGVKD. Germline trimming cut 7 bases from V and 6 bases from J; bases unmatched to any gene: 6. This CDR3 has 14 residues. CDR3 residues: CAITGDRTNSPLHF. In DNA, the CDR3 is TGTGCCATCACAGGGGACAGAACTAATTCACCCCTCCACTTT.

This clonotype was observed at least ten times. The V and J genes are TRBV29-1 and TRBJ1-1; possibly TRBD1 for D (6 bases). CDR1 and CDR2 from the germline V gene are SQVTM and ANQGSEA. The V end was cut by 0 bases, the J end by 12 bases, with 14 bases between. The CDR3 is 12 residues long. This CDR3 reads CSVEERYRDSFF. The CDR3 bases are TGCAGCGTTGAAGAAAGGTACAGGGACTCTTTCTTT.

Ten or more counts support this clonotype. This sequence joins TRBV4-1 and TRBJ1-5; perhaps TRBD1 as D (6 bases). The CDR3 length is 14 residues. Trimming pared 2 bases from V and 6 bases from J, leaving 11 bases between. The V gene's germline CDR1 is MGHRA and CDR2 YSYEKL. In nucleotides, the CDR3 is TGCGCCAGCAGCCAACGATCGGACAGTCAGCCCCAGCATTTT. Translating it yields CASSQRSDSQPQHF.

Many counts were recorded for this clonotype. This sequence joins TRBV5-6 and TRBJ2-7; D tentatively fits TRBD1 or TRBD2 (5 bases each). CDR3 size: 15 residues. The V and J ends lost 2 bases and 4 bases respectively, with 16 bases between them. Per the germline V gene, CDR1 is SGHDT and CDR2 is YYEEEE. The CDR3 nucleotides read TGTGCCAGCAGCTTTGGGACCAGTCGTGGTTACGAGCAGTACTTC. This codes for CASSFGTSRGYEQYF.

A remark on this clonotype: The junction does not match germline at one end; this may be a read error. The chain combines TRBV7-9 with TRBJ2-2; 7 bases are shared with TRBD1. The germline gives CDR1 SEHNR, CDR2 FQNEAQ (reference sequence). The CDR3 runs to 15 residues. CDR3 sequence reads: CASSSTGTNTGELLF. The CDR3 region has the DNA TGTGCCAGCAGCTCGACAGGGACGAACACCGGGGAGCTGCTTTTT.

This clonotype appeared many times. CDR3 bases: TGTGCCAGCAGCCTTCAGGGGACGACTAATGAAAAACTGTTTTTT. Translating gives CASSLQGTTNEKLFF. V is TRBV2 and J is TRBJ1-4; weak D call: TRBD1 (6 bases). Trimming removed 6 bases from V and 2 bases from J, with 13 bases in between. Germline V gene sequence: CDR1 SNHLY, CDR2 FYNNEI. CDR3 size: 15 residues.

This clonotype was recorded many times. V and J are TRBV7-9 and TRBJ1-1; D gene unclear. CDR3 size: 16 residues. The germline V gene has CDR1 SEHNR and CDR2 FQNEAQ (reference sequence). V was trimmed by 3 bases and J by 2 bases, leaving 16 bases between them. This CDR3 reads CASSLGWTEGNTEAFF. CDR3 DNA: TGTGCCAGCAGCTTGGGTTGGACTGAAGGCAACACTGAAGCTTTCTTT.

This clonotype was observed many times. The rearrangement links TRBV6-1 to TRBJ2-1; a weak D match, TRBD2 (6 bases). The CDR3 runs 14 residues. Trimming took 6 bases from V and 6 from J, leaving 15 bases between them. Germline V gene data show CDR1 as MNHNS and CDR2 as SASEGT. CDR3 in DNA: TGTGCCAGCAGCGCTGGGCGGGACCTCAATGAGCAGTTCTTC. Translated: CASSAGRDLNEQFF.

This clonotype was seen repeatedly, ten times or more. The chain combines TRBV11-3 with TRBJ2-7, with D tentatively TRBD2 (6 bases). The germline CDR1 and CDR2 sequences are SGHNT and YENEEA. V lost 4 bases to trimming and J lost 3 bases, with 13 bases between them. CDR3 length equals 14 residues. The CDR3 coding sequence is TGTGCCAGCAGCTCGGGAGCCTTAGGCTACGAGCAGTACTTC. Translated: CASSSGALGYEQYF. The full variable domain, its missing parts supplied by reference TRBV11-3 and TRBJ2-7, is EAGVVQSPRYKIIEKKQPVAFWCNPISGHNTLYWYLQNLGQGPELLIRYENEEAVDDSQLPKDRFSAERLKGVDSTLKIQPAELGDSAVYLCASSSGALGYEQYFGPGTRLTVT.

This clonotype was counted many times. The chain couples TRBV7-2 to TRBJ2-7; D is unclear. Trimming took off 1 base at V and 0 bases at J, with 7 bases between the two ends. CDR1 is SGHTA and CDR2 is FQGNSA in the germline V gene. The CDR3 consists of 14 residues. The CDR3 DNA reads TGTGCCAGCAGCTTAGTAGGAAGCTCCTACGAGCAGTACTTC. Its protein is CASSLVGSSYEQYF.

This clonotype appeared many times. The junction shows a germline mismatch at one end, possibly a read error. This chain connects TRBV6-1 to TRBJ1-5; D is possibly TRBD1 (5 bases). The germline V gene encodes CDR1 MNHNS and CDR2 SASEGT. The CDR3 runs 13 residues. Here the CDR3 DNA reads TGCGCCAGCAGCTTACAGGGCAATCAGCCCCAGCATTTT. The encoded protein is CASSLQGNQPQHF.

Ten or more counts support this clonotype. The DNA for the CDR3 is TGTGCCAGCAGCCTAGTAGGGGGGACTAGTACTATCAATGAGCAGTTCTTC. The encoded protein is CASSLVGGTSTINEQFF. The chain uses TRBV7-2 and TRBJ2-1, with 8 bases aligning to TRBD2. Germline CDR1 is SGHTA and CDR2 is FQGNSA. V lost 5 bases to trimming and J lost 6 bases; unmatched junction nucleotides: 15. The CDR3 consists of 17 residues.

This clonotype has a count of ten or more. J is TRBJ2-1 and V is TRBV20-1; 8 bases agree with TRBD2. The V and J ends lost 1 base and 5 bases, in that order; junction bases with no gene match: 13. CDR1 is DFQATT and CDR2 is SNEGSKA in the germline V gene (reference sequence). This CDR3 has 17 residues. The CDR3: CSARGLLAEGHHNEQFF. Here the CDR3 DNA reads TGCAGTGCTAGAGGCCTACTAGCGGAGGGCCACCACAATGAGCAGTTCTTC.

This clonotype was seen a handful of times. The V and J genes are TRBV6-5 and TRBJ2-7; TRBD1 matches 9 bases. The CDR3 runs 16 residues. Germline loops: CDR1 MNHEY, CDR2 SVGAGI. After removal of 2 bases from V and 5 bases from J, the junction contained 10 bases not matched to a gene. CDR3 sequence reads: CASSYNRGQGPNEQYF. CDR3 nucleotide sequence: TGTGCCAGCAGTTACAATAGAGGACAGGGGCCCAACGAGCAGTACTTC.

This clonotype showed up just once. A single base separates this from a much larger clone, so it may be a read error. The chain uses TRBV20-1 and TRBJ2-7; the D gene is possibly TRBD1 (5 bases). The CDR3 is 14 amino acids. CDR1 and CDR2 from the germline V gene are DFQATT and SNEGSKA (reference sequence). The CDR3 loop is CSARRQGKAYKQYF. The CDR3, as DNA: TGCAGTGCTAGGCGGCAGGGAAAAGCCTACAAGCAGTACTTC.

This clonotype was picked up many times. This rearrangement joins TRBV7-2 to TRBJ2-1, with TRBD2 identical over 9 bases. CDR1 SGHTA and CDR2 FQGNSA come from the germline V gene. The J segment lost 12 bases and the V segment lost 1 base, leaving 7 bases of the junction unmatched. This CDR3 has 14 amino acids. CDR3 in amino acids: CASSLEVSGSWQFF. DNA of the CDR3: TGTGCCAGCAGCTTAGAAGTTAGCGGGAGTTGGCAGTTCTTC.

V is TRBV20-1 and J is TRBJ2-2; D remains ambiguous. Germline CDR1 and CDR2: DFQATT and SNEGSKA (reference sequence). V shed 4 bases and J shed 3 bases, with 9 bases lying between them. The CDR3 has 13 residues. The DNA of the CDR3 is TGCAGTGCTAACAAATTCGACACCGGGGAGCTGTTTTTT. Amino acid sequence: CSANKFDTGELFF.

The gene calls are TRBV30 and TRBJ2-5, with D hard to call. CDR3 size: 10 residues. Per germline, CDR1 GTSNPN and CDR2 SVGIG (reference sequence). Trimming cost V 4 bases and J 14 bases, with 14 bases left between them. This CDR3 is CAWKDPLLYF. CDR3 bases: TGTGCCTGGAAGGACCCTTTATTATACTTC.

There are many counts of this clonotype. The chain recombines TRBV3-1 with TRBJ2-5; 7 nucleotides align to TRBD1. There are 15 residues in the CDR3. CDR1 is LGHDT and CDR2 is YNNKEL in the germline V gene (reference sequence). V shed 0 bases and J 3 bases; nucleotides not matched to a gene: 4. The CDR3 sequence: CASSQDETGKETQYF. In nucleotides, the CDR3 is TGTGCCAGCAGCCAAGATGAGACAGGGAAAGAGACCCAGTACTTC.

The rearrangement uses TRBV6-1 and TRBJ2-1; 9 bases align to TRBD2. The germline V gene encodes CDR1 MNHNS and CDR2 SASEGT. J was trimmed by 6 bases and V by 8 bases; bases with no gene match: 14. The CDR3 consists of 16 residues. CDR3: CASGPRGAGGLNEQFF. The CDR3, as DNA: TGTGCCAGCGGTCCTAGGGGAGCGGGAGGACTCAATGAGCAGTTCTTC.

In this sample, this clonotype turned up many times. V gene TRBV28 combines with J gene TRBJ2-5; TRBD2 matches 7 bases. V trimming: 2 bases; J trimming: 0 bases; junction bases outside the gene matches: 3. The V gene's germline CDR1 is MDHEN and CDR2 SYDVKM. The CDR3 is made up of 15 amino acids. The CDR3 DNA reads as TGTGCCAGCAGTTTACTTCTAGCGGACCAAGAGACCCAGTACTTC. It is translated as CASSLLLADQETQYF.

This clonotype was detected only a few times. V gene TRBV19 combines with J gene TRBJ2-1, with 9 bases fitting TRBD2. CDR1 and CDR2 (germline): LNHDA, SQIVND (reference sequence). The trim removed 3 bases at V and 6 bases at J, leaving 3 bases unmatched. The CDR3 contains 14 residues. The CDR3 DNA follows: TGTGCCAGTAGTATCACTAGCGGGCGCAATGAGCAGTTCTTC. Its protein is CASSITSGRNEQFF.

This clonotype was observed many times. V usage is TRBV7-2 and J usage is TRBJ1-5, with unresolved D. The CDR3 loop spans 17 amino acids. Trimming shortened V by 5 bases and J by 2 bases, and 19 bases separated the two germline ends. Germline V gives CDR1 SGHTA, CDR2 FQGNSA. CDR3 residues: CASSQEEVHPGNQPQHF. CDR3 in DNA: TGTGCCAGCAGCCAGGAGGAGGTTCACCCGGGCAATCAGCCCCAGCATTTT.